A single sample is the source of the 30 T cell receptor beta chains below, sequenced in a study of blood T cell repertoires in COVID-19. This table comes from immunoSEQ multiplex PCR, and its TCRdb copy is limited to in-frame clones, with some not included. The sample includes a few hundred thousand clones, approximately 82% of them seen just once. Sequencing input: peripheral blood. Receptor source: a man in his sixties who had recovered from COVID-19.

This chain joins TRBV7-6 and TRBJ2-1, with 14 bases that match TRBD2. The germline gives CDR1 SGHVS, CDR2 FNYEAQ. The trim removed 4 bases at V and 7 bases at J, leaving 6 bases unmatched. There are 16 residues in the CDR3. CDR3 sequence reads: CASSSTRTSGRNEQFF. DNA for the CDR3: TGTGCCAGCAGCTCGACCAGGACTAGCGGGAGGAATGAGCAGTTCTTC.

In this sample, this clone turned up once. V usage is TRBV5-4 and J usage is TRBJ2-6, with a tentative D call TRBD1 (6 bases). Trimming stripped 4 bases from V and 0 bases from J, with 11 bases between. Germline CDR1 SGHNT, CDR2 YYREEE (reference sequence). The CDR3 is 16 amino acids. The CDR3 nucleotides read TGTGCCAGCAGCCTCAGGGGCCCCTCTGGGGCCAACGTCCTGACTTTC. Translation: CASSLRGPSGANVLTF.

The chain has TRBV15 and TRBJ2-1, with D tentatively TRBD1 (6 bases). Germline loops: CDR1 LNHNV, CDR2 YYDKDF (reference sequence). The CDR3 spans 14 residues. Trimming removed 6 bases from V and 0 bases from J, with 9 bases in between. The CDR3 region has the DNA TGTGCCACCAGATCGGACAGCTCCTACAATGAGCAGTTCTTC. Translated, it gives CATRSDSSYNEQFF.

The chain is built from TRBV3-1 (or the pseudogene TRBV3-2) and TRBJ2-5; a possible D gene is TRBD1 (6 bases). In germline, CDR1 is LGHDT, CDR2 YNNKEL (reference sequence). This CDR3 is 17 amino acids long. V lost 1 base to trimming and J lost 2 bases, with 17 bases between them. This chain's CDR3 is CASSQGIIRGRQETQYF. CDR3 nucleotide sequence: TGTGCCAGCAGCCAAGGGATCATCAGGGGACGGCAAGAGACCCAGTACTTC.

This clone was picked up one time. This sequence joins TRBV2 and TRBJ2-1; the match to TRBD2 covers 7 bases. With V trimmed by 0 bases and J by 4 bases, 3 bases remained unmatched. Germline V gene data show CDR1 as SNHLY and CDR2 as FYNNEI. This CDR3 comprises 15 residues. CDR3 loop: CASSEASGSYNEQFF. The CDR3, as DNA: TGTGCCAGCAGTGAAGCTAGCGGGTCTTACAATGAGCAGTTCTTC.

The rearrangement links TRBV10-3 to TRBJ1-1, with 7 bases matching TRBD1. The CDR3 has 12 amino acids. J gave up 4 bases and V 10 bases, and 6 bases lay outside the gene matches. CDR1 is ENHRY and CDR2 is SYGVKD in the germline V gene. The CDR3 DNA is TGTGCCACAGGGGGACCGGGCACTGAAGCTTTCTTT. It yields the protein CATGGPGTEAFF.

This sequence joins TRBV18 and TRBJ2-7; unclear D gene. Germline lookup yields CDR1 KGHSH and CDR2 LQKENI. Trimming removed 3 bases from V and 1 base from J, with 10 bases in between. The CDR3 spans 14 residues. The CDR3 sequence is CASSPSADSYEQYF. The CDR3 region has the DNA TGTGCCAGCTCACCCTCTGCAGATTCCTACGAGCAGTACTTC.

V gene TRBV5-1 combines with J gene TRBJ2-3; maybe TRBD2 (5 bases). V was trimmed by 7 bases and J by 1 base, leaving 13 bases between them. The CDR3 length is 14 residues. Germline V CDR1 and CDR2: SGHRS, YFSETQ. In nucleotides, the CDR3 is TGCGCCAGCTTTATTACCGGGGGCACAGATACGCAGTATTTT. Translating gives CASFITGGTDTQYF.

The chain is built from TRBV3-1 (or the pseudogene TRBV3-2) and TRBJ1-5; TRBD1 might be the D (6 bases). The germline gives CDR1 LGHDT, CDR2 YNNKEL (reference sequence). Between the trimmed V and J ends, which lost 0 bases and 6 bases, there was a span of 9 bases. The CDR3 extends over 14 amino acids. CDR3 protein: CASSQELGGQPQHF. The DNA of the CDR3 is TGTGCCAGCAGCCAAGAGCTAGGGGGTCAGCCCCAGCATTTT.

This clone was detected only once. This sequence joins TRBV30 and TRBJ2-3, with a tentative D call TRBD1 (6 bases). Germline V gene data show CDR1 as GTSNPN and CDR2 as SVGIG (reference sequence). Trimming removed 0 bases from V and 0 bases from J, with 13 bases in between. The CDR3 length is 16 residues. DNA for the CDR3: TGTGCCTGGAGTGTAGTGGGGGCTAGCAGCACAGATACGCAGTATTTT. It yields the protein CAWSVVGASSTDTQYF.

The chain carries TRBV9 and TRBJ2-3; D gene ambiguous. V was trimmed by 0 bases and J by 0 bases, leaving 8 bases between them. The CDR3 consists of 15 residues. Germline V gene lookup returns CDR1 SGDLS and CDR2 YYNGEE. CDR3 in DNA: TGTGCCAGCAGCGTAGACGGCGGAAGCACAGATACGCAGTATTTT. Translated, it gives CASSVDGGSTDTQYF.

The chain carries TRBV5-6 and TRBJ1-1; TRBD1 is a possible D gene (6 bases). Trimming removed 4 bases from V and 1 base from J, with 11 bases in between. Per germline, CDR1 SGHDT and CDR2 YYEEEE. The CDR3 is 14 residues long. CDR3 amino acids: CASSPTGRNTEAFF. DNA of the CDR3: TGTGCCAGCAGCCCGACAGGCCGGAACACTGAAGCTTTCTTT.

This clone was recorded once. The chain recombines TRBV5-1 with TRBJ2-7; 14 bases align to TRBD2. This CDR3 comprises 17 residues. Per germline, CDR1 SGHRS and CDR2 YFSETQ. V lost 3 bases and J lost 2; bases outside the gene matches: 7. CDR3 nucleotides: TGCGCCAGCAGCTCACCGGGACTAGCGGGAGTTCCCTACGAGCAGTACTTC. Protein product: CASSSPGLAGVPYEQYF. Drawing the rest from reference TRBV5-1 and TRBJ2-7, the complete variable domain is KAGVTQTPRYLIKTRGQQVTLSCSPISGHRSVSWYQQTPGQGLQFLFEYFSETQRNKGNFPGRFSGRQFSNSRSEMNVSTLELGDSALYLCASSSPGLAGVPYEQYFGPGTRLTVT.

The gene calls are TRBV18 and TRBJ2-1, with 14 bases fitting TRBD2. Unmatched junction bases numbered 7, after V lost 4 bases and J lost 8 bases. Germline CDR1 KGHSH, CDR2 LQKENI. The CDR3 contains 16 residues. The CDR3 DNA follows: TGTGCCAGCTCACGCGGACTAGCGGGAGGTCGAGATGAGCAGTTCTTC. Amino acid sequence: CASSRGLAGGRDEQFF.

This chain joins TRBV14 and TRBJ2-7; 12 bases match TRBD1. Germline V gene lookup returns CDR1 SGHDN and CDR2 FVKESK. V dropped 4 bases and J dropped 3; count of bases not matched to a gene: 4. This CDR3 comprises 15 residues. Written as DNA, the CDR3 is TGTGCCAGCAGCCTGGGACAGGGGGCTTTCTACGAGCAGTACTTC. Residues: CASSLGQGAFYEQYF.

This rearrangement joins TRBV13 to TRBJ1-1; a weak D match, TRBD1 (5 bases). V lost 5 bases, J lost 0 bases, and 19 bases lay in between. The germline V gene encodes CDR1 PRHDT and CDR2 FYEKMQ (reference sequence). The CDR3 totals 17 residues. CDR3 loop: CASSLTMPDKMNTEAFF. DNA for the CDR3: TGTGCCAGCAGCCTGACCATGCCGGACAAGATGAACACTGAAGCTTTCTTT.

The chain carries TRBV3-1 (or the pseudogene TRBV3-2) and TRBJ1-2, with D possibly TRBD1 on 5 matching bases. There are 14 residues in the CDR3. Per germline, CDR1 LGHDT and CDR2 YNNKEL (reference sequence). V was cut by 0 bases and J by 6 bases, with 11 bases left in between. The CDR3 region has the DNA TGTGCCAGCAGCCAAGATTGGGGCGGGGATGGCTACACCTTC. Encoded protein: CASSQDWGGDGYTF.

This chain joins TRBV7-2 and TRBJ2-2; 10 bases are shared with TRBD2. This CDR3 spans 14 amino acids. Germline CDR1 SGHTA, CDR2 FQGNSA. V lost 3 bases to trimming and J lost 6 bases; unmatched junction nucleotides: 1. The CDR3 region is CASSFSGGSGELFF. The CDR3 DNA is TGTGCCAGCAGCTTTAGCGGGGGGTCCGGGGAGCTGTTTTTT.

This chain joins TRBV24-1 and TRBJ2-1, with 10 bases fitting TRBD2. The germline CDR1 and CDR2 sequences are KGHDR and SFDVKD. Losses at the gene ends were 3 bases for V and 5 bases for J; bases not matched to a gene: 6. The CDR3 is made up of 16 amino acids. CDR3 sequence (DNA): TGTGCCACCAGTGATCGAGCGGGAGGGCCCCACAATGAGCAGTTCTTC. Translating it yields CATSDRAGGPHNEQFF.

The chain carries TRBV10-2 and TRBJ2-5, with 8 bases that match TRBD2. The V gene's germline CDR1 is WSHSY and CDR2 SAAADI. Unmatched junction bases numbered 11, after V lost 6 bases and J lost 5 bases. The length of the CDR3 is 15 residues. The CDR3 DNA is TGCGCCAGCAGGGGTGAAGCGGGAGCTTTTGAGACCCAGTACTTC. Amino acid sequence: CASRGEAGAFETQYF.

Here the CDR3 DNA reads TGTGCCAGCAATCGGAGGGGGGGAGAAAAACTGTTTTTT. Translation: CASNRRGGEKLFF. The chain has TRBV12-3 or TRBV12-4 and TRBJ1-4; TRBD1 is a possible D gene (6 bases). Between the trimmed V and J ends, which lost 7 bases and 8 bases, there was a span of 14 bases. The CDR3 consists of 13 residues.

CDR3 loop: CASSWGGNQPQHF. For the CDR3, the DNA is TGTGCCAGCAGTTGGGGGGGAAATCAGCCCCAGCATTTT. This rearrangement joins TRBV27 to TRBJ1-5; possibly TRBD1 for D (5 bases). Germline CDR1 is MNHEY and CDR2 is SMNVEV (reference sequence). The CDR3 is made up of 13 amino acids. V was clipped by 4 bases and J by 4 bases, with 8 bases between them.

There are a few counts of this clone. This chain joins TRBV5-8 and TRBJ2-3; 8 bases align to TRBD2. The junction had 17 bases not matched to a gene; V was cut back by 7 bases and J by 1 base. The germline CDR1 and CDR2 sequences are SGHTS and YDEGEE. The CDR3 runs to 18 residues. CDR3 protein: CASRGTLGLGGGTDTQYF. The CDR3 region has the DNA TGTGCCAGCCGAGGCACCTTGGGACTAGGGGGAGGCACAGATACGCAGTATTTT.

V gene TRBV20-1 combines with J gene TRBJ1-4; unclear D gene. Trimming removed 7 bases at V and 6 bases at J, with 6 bases between. Germline-derived CDR1 and CDR2 are DFQATT and SNEGSKA (reference sequence). CDR3 length: 10 amino acids. The DNA for the CDR3 is TGCAGTGTCGGGGATGAAAAACTGTTTTTT. The encoded protein is CSVGDEKLFF.

J is TRBJ1-1 and V is TRBV11-2; 9 positions match TRBD1. Trimming removed 3 bases from V and 0 bases from J; junction bases left unmatched: 5. Per germline, CDR1 SGHAT and CDR2 FQNNGV. The CDR3 length is 16 residues. This CDR3 is CASSFRDRVLNTEAFF. The DNA of the CDR3 is TGTGCCAGCAGCTTCCGGGACAGGGTGTTGAACACTGAAGCTTTCTTT.

This clone was observed a single time. The chain carries TRBV9 and TRBJ2-7, with D perhaps matching TRBD2 (6 bases). The V gene lost 0 bases and the J gene lost 2 bases, with 9 bases spanning the gap. This CDR3 comprises 14 residues. CDR1 SGDLS and CDR2 YYNGEE come from the germline V gene. CDR3 nucleotides: TGTGCCAGCAGCGTAGCGGGACTCCCCTACGAGCAGTACTTC. This sequence encodes CASSVAGLPYEQYF.

V and J are TRBV7-2 and TRBJ2-7; a possible D gene is TRBD2 (6 bases). The V end lost 5 bases, the J end lost 2 bases, and 22 bases lay between the germline ends. The CDR3 runs to 17 residues. Germline CDR1 is SGHTA and CDR2 is FQGNSA. The CDR3 is CASSPRAGLLYPYEQYF. In DNA form, the CDR3 reads TGTGCCAGCAGCCCGAGGGCGGGGCTTTTGTACCCCTACGAGCAGTACTTC.

The V call is TRBV19, the J call TRBJ1-1; D is perhaps TRBD1 (6 bases). V was cut by 8 bases and J by 11 bases, with 18 bases left in between. CDR1 is LNHDA, CDR2 SQIVND, per germline (reference sequence). The CDR3 has 12 residues. CDR3 sequence (DNA): TGTGCCAGTCGGGGGGGCCCTAGGGACGCTTTCTTT. It encodes CASRGGPRDAFF.

This rearrangement joins TRBV5-1 to TRBJ2-1; 11 bases map to TRBD2. The J segment lost 10 bases and the V segment lost 5 bases, leaving 11 bases of the junction unmatched. The CDR3 runs 15 residues. Germline loops: CDR1 SGHRS, CDR2 YFSETQ. The CDR3 DNA is TGCGCCAGCAGTCATAGCGGGGGGGCCGGAGGAGAGCAGTTCTTC. It codes for CASSHSGGAGGEQFF.

J is TRBJ2-1 and V is TRBV5-5; D remains ambiguous. Trimming removed 0 bases at V and 6 bases at J, with 13 bases between. Germline lookup yields CDR1 SGHKS and CDR2 YYEKEE (reference sequence). This CDR3 is 15 amino acids long. CDR3 nucleotide sequence: TGTGCCAGCAGCTTGGTTGAAGCGTATGGCAATGAGCAGTTCTTC. Its translation: CASSLVEAYGNEQFF.